The clone carrying this T cell receptor beta chain is labeled as medium-sized. This sample was taken from a study of blood T cells in healthy people across ages. Then a second PCR, running about 6 to 12 cycles, was carried out with a sample-barcoded 5' primer and a J-beta primer mix. TCRdb fed the 5' RACE reads into MiXCR, producing one record per CDR3 protein. In the table there are 1.6 million or so distinct CDR3 sequences, roughly 32% of which are singletons. V lost 3 bases and J 4 bases, leaving 6 bases between the germline ends. The CDR3 runs to 12 residues. This chain uses TRBV12-3 or TRBV12-4 with TRBJ1-2; unclear D gene. The receptor was isolated from a woman aged 25 to 39 in good health. Sequenced sample: blood. CDR3 in DNA: TGTGCCAGCAGTTTGGGGTCCTATGGCTACACCTTC. The encoded protein is CASSLGSYGYTF.